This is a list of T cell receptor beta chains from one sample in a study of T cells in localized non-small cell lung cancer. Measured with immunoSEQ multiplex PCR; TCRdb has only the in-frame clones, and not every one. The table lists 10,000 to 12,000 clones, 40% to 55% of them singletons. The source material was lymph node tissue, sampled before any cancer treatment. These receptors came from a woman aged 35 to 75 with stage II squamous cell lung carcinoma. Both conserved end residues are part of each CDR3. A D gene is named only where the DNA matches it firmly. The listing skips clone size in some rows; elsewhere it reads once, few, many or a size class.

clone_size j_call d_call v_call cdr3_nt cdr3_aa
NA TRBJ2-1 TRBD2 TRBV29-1 TGCAGCGTTGGCGTCCGGAAAGCGGGGGTATACAATGAGCAGTTCTTC CSVGVRKAGVYNEQFF
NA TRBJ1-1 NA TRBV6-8 TGTGCCAGCAGTGCACAGGGGAACACTGAAGCTTTCTTT CASSAQGNTEAFF
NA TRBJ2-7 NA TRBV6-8 TGTGCCAGCAGTGATCTAGCGTTGGCCTACGAGCAGTACTTC CASSDLALAYEQYF
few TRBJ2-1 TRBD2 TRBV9 TGTGCCAGCAGCGTTAGCGGGGCGAGCTCCTACAATGAGCAGTTCTTC CASSVSGASSYNEQFF
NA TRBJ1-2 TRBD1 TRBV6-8 TGTGCCAGCAGGCCTTCAGGGGGCGGATATGGCTACACCTTC CASRPSGGGYGYTF
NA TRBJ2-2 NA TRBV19 TGTGCCAGCTCCGACCGGAACACCGGGGAGCTGTTTTTT CASSDRNTGELFF
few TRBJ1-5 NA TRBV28 TGTGCCAGCAGTTTATGGGGGGGCGGACAACAAGGTCAGCCCCAGCATTTT CASSLWGGGQQGQPQHF
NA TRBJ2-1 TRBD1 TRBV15 TGTGCCACCAGCACGCGGGACAGGGTCTATGAGCAGTTCTTC CATSTRDRVYEQFF
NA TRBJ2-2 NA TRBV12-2 TGTGCCAGTTCTGGATACACGAACACCGGGGAGCTGTTTTTT CASSGYTNTGELFF
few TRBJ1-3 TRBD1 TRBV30 TGTGCCTGGAGGATACAGGGGGCTGGAAACACCATATATTTT CAWRIQGAGNTIYF
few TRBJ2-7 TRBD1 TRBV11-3 TGTGCCAGCAGCCAGCTCGGGACAGGGGGCTCCGAGCAGTACTTC CASSQLGTGGSEQYF